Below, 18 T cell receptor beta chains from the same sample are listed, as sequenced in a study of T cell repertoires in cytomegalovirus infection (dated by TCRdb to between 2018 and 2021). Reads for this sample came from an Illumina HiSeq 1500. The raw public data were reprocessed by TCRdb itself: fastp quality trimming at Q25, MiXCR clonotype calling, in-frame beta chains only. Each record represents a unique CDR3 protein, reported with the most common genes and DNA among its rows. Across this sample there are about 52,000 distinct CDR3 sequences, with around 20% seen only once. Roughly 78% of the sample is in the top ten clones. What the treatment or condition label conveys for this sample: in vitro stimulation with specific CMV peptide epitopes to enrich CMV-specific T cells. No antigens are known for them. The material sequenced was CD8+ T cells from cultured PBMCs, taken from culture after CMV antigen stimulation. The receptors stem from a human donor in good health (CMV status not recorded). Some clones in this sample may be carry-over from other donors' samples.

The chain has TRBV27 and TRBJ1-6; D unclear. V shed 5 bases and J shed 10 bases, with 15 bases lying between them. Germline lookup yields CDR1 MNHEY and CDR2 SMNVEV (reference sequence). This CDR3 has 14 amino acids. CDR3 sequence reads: CASSVREYGSPLHF. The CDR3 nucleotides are TGTGCCAGCAGTGTAAGGGAATACGGGTCACCCCTCCACTTT.

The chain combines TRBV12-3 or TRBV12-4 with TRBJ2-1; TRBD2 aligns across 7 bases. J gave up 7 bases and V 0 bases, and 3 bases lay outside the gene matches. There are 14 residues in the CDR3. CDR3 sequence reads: CASSLAGGSNEQFF. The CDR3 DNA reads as TGTGCCAGCAGTTTAGCGGGGGGGTCAAATGAGCAGTTCTTC.

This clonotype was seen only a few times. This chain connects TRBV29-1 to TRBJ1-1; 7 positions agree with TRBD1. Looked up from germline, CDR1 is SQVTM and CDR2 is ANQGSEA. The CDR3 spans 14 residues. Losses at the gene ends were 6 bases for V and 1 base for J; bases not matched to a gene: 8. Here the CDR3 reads CSVPTGNTNTEAFF. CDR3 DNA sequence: TGCAGCGTCCCGACAGGGAATACGAACACTGAAGCTTTCTTT.

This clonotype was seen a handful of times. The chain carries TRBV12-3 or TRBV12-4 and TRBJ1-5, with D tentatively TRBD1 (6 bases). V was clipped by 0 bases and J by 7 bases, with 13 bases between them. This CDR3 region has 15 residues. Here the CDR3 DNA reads TGTGCCAGCAGTTTAGCACAGGGCTGGGAACAGCCCCAGCATTTT. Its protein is CASSLAQGWEQPQHF.

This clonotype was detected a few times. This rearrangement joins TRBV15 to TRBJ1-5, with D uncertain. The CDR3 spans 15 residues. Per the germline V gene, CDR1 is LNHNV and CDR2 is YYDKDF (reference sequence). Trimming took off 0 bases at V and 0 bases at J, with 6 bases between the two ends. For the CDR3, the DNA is TGTGCCACCAGCAGAGATCTAGGTAGCAATCAGCCCCAGCATTTT. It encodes CATSRDLGSNQPQHF.

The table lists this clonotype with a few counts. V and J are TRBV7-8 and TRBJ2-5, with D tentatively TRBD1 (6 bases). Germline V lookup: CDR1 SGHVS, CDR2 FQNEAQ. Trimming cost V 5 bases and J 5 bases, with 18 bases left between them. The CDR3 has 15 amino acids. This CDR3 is CASSPSSGARETQYF. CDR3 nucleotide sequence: TGTGCCAGCAGCCCATCCTCAGGGGCGCGGGAGACCCAGTACTTC.

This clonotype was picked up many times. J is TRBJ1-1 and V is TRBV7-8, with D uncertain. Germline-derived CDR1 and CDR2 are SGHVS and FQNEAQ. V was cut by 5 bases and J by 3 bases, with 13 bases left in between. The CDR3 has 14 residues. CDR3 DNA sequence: TGTGCCAGCAGCCGAAAGTCCATGGACACTGAAGCTTTCTTT. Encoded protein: CASSRKSMDTEAFF.

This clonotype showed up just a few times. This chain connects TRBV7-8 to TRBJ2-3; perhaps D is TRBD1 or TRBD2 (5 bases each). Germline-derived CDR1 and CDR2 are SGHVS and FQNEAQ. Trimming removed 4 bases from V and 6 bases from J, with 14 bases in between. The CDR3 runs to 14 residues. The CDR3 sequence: CASSSSRGRDTQYF. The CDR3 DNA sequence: TGTGCCAGCAGCTCGAGCCGGGGCCGGGATACGCAGTATTTT.

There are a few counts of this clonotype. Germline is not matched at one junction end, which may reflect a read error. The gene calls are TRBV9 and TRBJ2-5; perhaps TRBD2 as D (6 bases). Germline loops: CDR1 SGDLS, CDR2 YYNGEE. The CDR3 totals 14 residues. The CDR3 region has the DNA TGTGCCAGCAGCCGGGAGACCCTCCAAGGGACCCAGTACTTC. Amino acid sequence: CASSRETLQGTQYF.

CDR3 DNA sequence: TGTGCCAGCAGTTTACTGGGCGCTGAAGCTTTCTTT. This encodes CASSLLGAEAFF. The chain links TRBV27 to TRBJ1-1; no reliable D call. V was shortened by 2 bases and J by 6 bases, with 7 bases between the two germline ends. Germline CDR1 reads MNHEY; CDR2 reads SMNVEV (reference sequence). The CDR3 extends over 12 amino acids.

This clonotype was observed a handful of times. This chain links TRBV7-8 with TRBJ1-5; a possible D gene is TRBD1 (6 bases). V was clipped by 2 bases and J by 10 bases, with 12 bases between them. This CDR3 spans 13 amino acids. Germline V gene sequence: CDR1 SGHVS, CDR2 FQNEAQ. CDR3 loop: CASSLRGGGPQHF. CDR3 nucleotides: TGTGCCAGCAGCTTAAGGGGAGGGGGACCCCAGCATTTT.

The CDR3, as DNA: TGTGCCAGCAGTAAGGAAGGACAGGCGGTAAGCGGCTACACCTTC. Translation gives CASSKEGQAVSGYTF. The V and J genes are TRBV6-2 or TRBV6-3 and TRBJ1-2; 7 nucleotides align to TRBD1. With V trimmed by 5 bases and J by 8 bases, 14 bases remained unmatched. Germline V gene lookup returns CDR1 MNHEY and CDR2 SVGEGT. The CDR3 runs 15 residues.

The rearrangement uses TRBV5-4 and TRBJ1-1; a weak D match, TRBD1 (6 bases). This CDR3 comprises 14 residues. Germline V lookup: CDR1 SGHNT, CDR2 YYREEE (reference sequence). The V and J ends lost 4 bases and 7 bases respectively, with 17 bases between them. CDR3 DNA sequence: TGTGCCAGCAGCGAGTCGGGGGGCTCCGGTGAAGCTTTCTTT. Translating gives CASSESGGSGEAFF. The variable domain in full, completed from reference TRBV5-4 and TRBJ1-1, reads ETGVTQSPTHLIKTRGQQVTLRCSSQSGHNTVSWYQQALGQGPQFIFQYYREEENGRGNFPPRFSGLQFPNYSSELNVNALELDDSALYLCASSESGGSGEAFFGQGTRLTVV.

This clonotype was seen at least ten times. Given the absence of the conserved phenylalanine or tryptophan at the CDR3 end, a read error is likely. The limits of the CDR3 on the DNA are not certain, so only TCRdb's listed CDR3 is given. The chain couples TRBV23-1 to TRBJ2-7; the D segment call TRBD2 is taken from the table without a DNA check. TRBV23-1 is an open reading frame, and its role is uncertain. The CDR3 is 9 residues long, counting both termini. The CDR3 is CASSQSGAL.

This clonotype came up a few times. CDR3 sequence (DNA): TGTGCCAGCAGTATGGACTGGGCGGGAAGGGAGAATGGCTACACCTTC. Translation: CASSMDWAGRENGYTF. The rearrangement uses TRBV7-9 and TRBJ1-2, with no clear D. CDR3 length: 16 amino acids. V was shortened by 6 bases and J by 6 bases, with 23 bases between the two germline ends. Germline values: CDR1 SEHNR, CDR2 FQNEAQ (reference sequence).

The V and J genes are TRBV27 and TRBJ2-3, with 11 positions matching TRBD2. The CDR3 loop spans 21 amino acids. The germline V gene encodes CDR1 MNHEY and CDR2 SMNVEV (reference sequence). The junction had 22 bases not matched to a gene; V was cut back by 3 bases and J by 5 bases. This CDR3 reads CASSLQGIASGGFELRDTQYF. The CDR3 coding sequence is TGTGCCAGCAGTTTGCAGGGGATCGCTAGCGGGGGGTTCGAGCTCAGAGATACGCAGTATTTT.

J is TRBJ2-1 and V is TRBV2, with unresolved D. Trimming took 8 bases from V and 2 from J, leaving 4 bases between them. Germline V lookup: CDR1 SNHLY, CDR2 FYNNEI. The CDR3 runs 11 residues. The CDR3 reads CASQPYNEQFF. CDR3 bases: TGTGCCAGCCAACCCTACAATGAGCAGTTCTTC.

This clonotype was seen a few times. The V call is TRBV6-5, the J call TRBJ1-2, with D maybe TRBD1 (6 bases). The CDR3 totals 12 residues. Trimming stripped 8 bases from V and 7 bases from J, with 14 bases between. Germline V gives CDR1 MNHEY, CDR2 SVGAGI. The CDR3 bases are TGTGCCAGCTATGAGGGGGATGGTGGCTACACCTTC. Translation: CASYEGDGGYTF.